A single T cell receptor (beta chain) is shown here with its context. What it binds is unknown. The record originates from a study of T cell repertoires and HLA-DP antigens. Broader study findings: Average cumulative frequency of previously undetected clones was roughly 36% against one allele and 45% to 65% against the other. Naive and memory CD4+ repertoires were not analysed separately.

The primer mix covered 54 TRBV segments and 13 TRBJ segments. For pre-culture CD4+ samples, the target was approximately 220,000 T cell genomes. Sequencing was performed with immunoSEQ multiplex PCR; in TCRdb, only in-frame clones are kept and a portion is missing. Seen here are about 89,000 clones, around nine tenths observed once, and the top ten hold 1.5% to 2%. This CDR3 region has 15 residues. Per germline, CDR1 MNHEY and CDR2 SVGAGI. Trimming removed 6 bases at V and 1 base at J, with 10 bases between. This clonotype was sampled from a middle-aged man in good health and CMV-seronegative. Sample: CD4+ T cells from PBMCs. The J gene is TRBJ2-6, the V gene TRBV6-5; TRBD1 might be the D (6 bases). CDR3 DNA sequence: TGTGCCAGCAGCCCGGACAGATCTGGGGCCAACGTCCTGACTTTC. Protein sequence: CASSPDRSGANVLTF.